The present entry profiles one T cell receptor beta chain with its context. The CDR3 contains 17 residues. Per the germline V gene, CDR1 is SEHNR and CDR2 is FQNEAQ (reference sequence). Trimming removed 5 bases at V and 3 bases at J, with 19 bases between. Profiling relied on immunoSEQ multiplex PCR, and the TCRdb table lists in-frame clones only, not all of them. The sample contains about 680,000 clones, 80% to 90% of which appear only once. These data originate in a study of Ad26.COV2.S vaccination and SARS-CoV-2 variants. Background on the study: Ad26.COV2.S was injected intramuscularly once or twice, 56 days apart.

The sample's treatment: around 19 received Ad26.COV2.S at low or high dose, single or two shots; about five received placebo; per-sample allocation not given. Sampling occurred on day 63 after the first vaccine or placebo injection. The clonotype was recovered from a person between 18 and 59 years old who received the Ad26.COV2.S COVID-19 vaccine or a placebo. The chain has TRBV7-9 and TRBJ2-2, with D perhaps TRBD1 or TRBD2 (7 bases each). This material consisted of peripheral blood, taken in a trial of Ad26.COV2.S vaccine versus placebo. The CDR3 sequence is CASSPRGRGTDTGELFF. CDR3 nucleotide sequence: TGTGCCAGCAGCCCTAGAGGGAGGGGGACAGACACCGGGGAGCTGTTTTTT.